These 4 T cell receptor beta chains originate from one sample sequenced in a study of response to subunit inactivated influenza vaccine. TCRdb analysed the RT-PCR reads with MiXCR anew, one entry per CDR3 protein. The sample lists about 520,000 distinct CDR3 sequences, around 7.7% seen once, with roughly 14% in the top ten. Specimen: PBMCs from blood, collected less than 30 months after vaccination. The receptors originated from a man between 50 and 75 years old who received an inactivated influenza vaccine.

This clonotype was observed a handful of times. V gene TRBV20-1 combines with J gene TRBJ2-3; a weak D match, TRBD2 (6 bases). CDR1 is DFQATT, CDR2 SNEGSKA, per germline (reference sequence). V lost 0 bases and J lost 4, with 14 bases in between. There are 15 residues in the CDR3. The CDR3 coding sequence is TGCAGTGCTAGAGATTCGGGCGCGGGATCAGATACGCAGTATTTT. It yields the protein CSARDSGAGSDTQYF.

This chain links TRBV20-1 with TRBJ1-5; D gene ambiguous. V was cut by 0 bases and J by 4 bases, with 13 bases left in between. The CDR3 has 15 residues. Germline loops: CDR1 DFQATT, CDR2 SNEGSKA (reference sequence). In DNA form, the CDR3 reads TGCAGTGCTAGAGAGGACGGACGGGGAAATCAGCCCCAGCATTTT. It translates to CSAREDGRGNQPQHF.

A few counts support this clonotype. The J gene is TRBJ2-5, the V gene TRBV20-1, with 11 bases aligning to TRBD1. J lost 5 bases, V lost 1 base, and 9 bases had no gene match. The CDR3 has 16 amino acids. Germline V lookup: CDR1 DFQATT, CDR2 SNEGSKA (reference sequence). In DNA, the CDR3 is TGCAGTGCTAGAGTTGGGGGACAGGGGGTTGGCGAGACCCAGTACTTC. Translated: CSARVGGQGVGETQYF.

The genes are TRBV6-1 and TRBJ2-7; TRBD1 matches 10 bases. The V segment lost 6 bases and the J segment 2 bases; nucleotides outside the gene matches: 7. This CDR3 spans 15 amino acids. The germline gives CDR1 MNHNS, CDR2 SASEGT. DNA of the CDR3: TGTGCCAGCAGAGACAGGGGGCCCGGCGCCTACGAGCAGTACTTC. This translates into CASRDRGPGAYEQYF.